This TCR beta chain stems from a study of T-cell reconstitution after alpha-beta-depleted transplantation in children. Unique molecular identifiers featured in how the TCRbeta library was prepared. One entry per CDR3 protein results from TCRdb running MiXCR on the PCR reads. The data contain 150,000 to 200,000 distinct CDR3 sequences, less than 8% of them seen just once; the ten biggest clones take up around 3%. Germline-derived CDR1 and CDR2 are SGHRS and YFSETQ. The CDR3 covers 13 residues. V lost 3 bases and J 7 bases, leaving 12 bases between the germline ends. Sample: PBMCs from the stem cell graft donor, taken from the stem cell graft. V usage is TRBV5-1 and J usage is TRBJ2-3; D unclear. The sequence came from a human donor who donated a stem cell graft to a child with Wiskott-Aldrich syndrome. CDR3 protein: CASSSPGAHTQYF. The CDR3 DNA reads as TGCGCCAGCAGCTCGCCGGGTGCTCATACGCAGTATTTT.